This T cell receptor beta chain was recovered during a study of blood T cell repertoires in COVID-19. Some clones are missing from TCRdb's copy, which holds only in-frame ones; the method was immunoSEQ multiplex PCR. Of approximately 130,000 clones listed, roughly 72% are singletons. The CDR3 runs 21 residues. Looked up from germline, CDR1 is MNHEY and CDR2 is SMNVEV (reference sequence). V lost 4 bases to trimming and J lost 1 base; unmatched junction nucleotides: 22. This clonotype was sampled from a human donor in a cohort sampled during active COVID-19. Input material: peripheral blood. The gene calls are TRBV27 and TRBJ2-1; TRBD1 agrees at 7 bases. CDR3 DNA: TGTGCCAGCAGTTCAACTCAAACAGGGGTTGTCTTATTAGGGTCCTACAATGAGCAGTTCTTC. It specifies CASSSTQTGVVLLGSYNEQFF.